The source of this T cell receptor (beta chain) is a study of blood T cell repertoires in COVID-19. Study-wide background: The United States, Italy and Spain were the sources of the acute and convalescent COVID-19 samples. T cells, B-cell-depleted T cells, or PBMCs supplied cDNA or gDNA.

This CDR3 has 17 amino acids. From germline, CDR1 is MGHRA and CDR2 YSYEKL. Trimming removed 0 bases from V and 7 bases from J, with 18 bases in between. The method was immunoSEQ multiplex PCR; TCRdb's version includes in-frame clones alone and lacks a portion of them. This table holds 200,000 to 250,000 clones, 80% to 85% found once. This sequence was found in a woman aged 18-35 years with acute or convalescent COVID-19. J is TRBJ1-4 and V is TRBV4-1; D gene uncertain. Sequencing was done on a sample of peripheral blood. CDR3 nucleotide sequence: TGCGCCAGCAGCCAAGATCGGTTCTGGGCCCCCATTGAAAAACTGTTTTTT. Amino acids: CASSQDRFWAPIEKLFF.